This TCR beta chain was sequenced in a study of blood T cell repertoires in COVID-19. Background on the study: Sites across the United States, Italy and Spain contributed samples from acute and convalescent COVID-19. PBMCs, B-cell-depleted T cells, or T cells were the source of the cDNA or gDNA that made up the material.

This clone has just a few counts. Per the original methods: Researchers report that nucleated cell counts were estimated from reference gene primer amplification. Generated by immunoSEQ multiplex PCR, the TCRdb table keeps only in-frame clones and is missing some. V and J calls and clone size are given by that table; D and trimming were obtained from the DNA. The sample shows about 280,000 clones, approximately 85% of them seen only once. The CDR3 contains 14 residues. Trimming took 0 bases from V and 6 from J; bases not matched to a gene: 4. The germline V gene has CDR1 MGHRA and CDR2 YSYEKL. This chain links TRBV4-1 with TRBJ1-2, with 7 nucleotides matching TRBD1. What was sequenced was peripheral blood. The sequence derives from a woman aged 70-85 years with acute or convalescent COVID-19. DNA of the CDR3: TGCGCCAGCAGCCAAGATGGACAGGTCAATGGCTACACCTTC. This sequence encodes CASSQDGQVNGYTF.